This is a list of T cell receptor beta chains from one sample in a study of cytomegalovirus exposure and HLA in healthy donors. Sequenced by immunoSEQ multiplex PCR; TCRdb stores in-frame clones only, minus some. In the table there are about 200,000 clones, 12% of which are singletons. The source material was PBMCs. The source is a man in his forties or fifties in good health and CMV-seropositive. Each CDR3 is given without its conserved first and last residue. Fields, in order: CDR3 protein, V gene, CDR3 length.

CDR3aa: ASKVRDRDTEAF; v_gene: TRBV2; len: 12
CDR3aa: AWGTGGASNQPQH; v_gene: TRBV30; len: 13
CDR3aa: ASSLRDSSQPQH; v_gene: TRBV13; len: 12
CDR3aa: ASSQVFRDGYT; v_gene: TRBV14; len: 11
CDR3aa: ASSTYRGRNTEAF; v_gene: TRBV5-8; len: 13
CDR3aa: ASSVGPAGSTEAF; v_gene: TRBV9; len: 13
CDR3aa: ASSQEGTGGVVTGELF; v_gene: TRBV4-1; len: 16
CDR3aa: ASSFSNYGYT; v_gene: TRBV28; len: 10
CDR3aa: ASSVEAGRGYT; v_gene: TRBV9; len: 11
CDR3aa: ASSIGGGQETQY; v_gene: TRBV19; len: 12
CDR3aa: ASTRAGRGGLTDTQY; v_gene: TRBV27; len: 15
CDR3aa: ASRPTGESHTEAF; v_gene: TRBV5-1; len: 13
CDR3aa: ASSLSGRLNEKLF; v_gene: TRBV5-1; len: 13
CDR3aa: ASSEGGVGNTIY; v_gene: TRBV6-1; len: 12
CDR3aa: AISGGLSGELF; v_gene: TRBV10-3; len: 11
CDR3aa: ASSLWGLRDEKLF; v_gene: TRBV27; len: 13
CDR3aa: ASSILGPNTGELF; v_gene: TRBV19; len: 13
CDR3aa: ASTLGGGAALGDTQY; v_gene: TRBV5-6; len: 15
CDR3aa: ASSFTGTNTEAF; v_gene: TRBV5-1; len: 12
CDR3aa: ASSGQGSGQPQH; v_gene: TRBV9; len: 12
CDR3aa: ASSLVGGSEQY; v_gene: TRBV7-6; len: 11
CDR3aa: ASSQEALAIGTDTQY; v_gene: TRBV4-3; len: 15
CDR3aa: ASSRSRKETQY; v_gene: TRBV7-7; len: 11
CDR3aa: ASSAKLNQGLWGYT; v_gene: TRBV9; len: 14
CDR3aa: AWTRTAATDTQY; v_gene: TRBV30; len: 12
CDR3aa: ASSLDRETLNTEAF; v_gene: TRBV2; len: 14